This T cell receptor (beta chain) appears in the sequencing data of a study of blood T cell repertoires in COVID-19. V was pared by 1 base and J by 7 bases, with 7 bases of the junction left unmatched. From germline, CDR1 is LGHDT and CDR2 YNNKEL (reference sequence). This CDR3 has 15 residues. Repertoires were generated with immunoSEQ multiplex PCR, while TCRdb's copy carries only in-frame clones and drops some. This sample has over 100,000 clones, with about 90% found just once. The source is a woman between 50 and 59 years old with COVID-19, enrolled during active disease. Sequencing used peripheral blood. The chain recombines TRBV3-1 (or the pseudogene TRBV3-2) with TRBJ1-5; 7 bases fit TRBD1. DNA of the CDR3: TGTGCCAGCAGCCAAGGCGAGGGGGCATGGCAGCCCCAGCATTTT. Translation: CASSQGEGAWQPQHF.